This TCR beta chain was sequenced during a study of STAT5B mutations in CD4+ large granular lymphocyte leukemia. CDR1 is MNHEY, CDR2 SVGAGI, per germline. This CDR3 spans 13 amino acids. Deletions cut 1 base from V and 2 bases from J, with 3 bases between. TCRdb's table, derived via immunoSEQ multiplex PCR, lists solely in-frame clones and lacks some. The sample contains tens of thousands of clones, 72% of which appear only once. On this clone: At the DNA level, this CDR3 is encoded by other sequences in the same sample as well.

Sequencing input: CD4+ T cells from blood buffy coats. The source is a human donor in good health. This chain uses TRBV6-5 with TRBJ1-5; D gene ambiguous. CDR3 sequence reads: CASSYLGNQPQHF. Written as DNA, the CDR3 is TGTGCCAGCAGTTACTTAGGCAATCAGCCCCAGCATTTT.